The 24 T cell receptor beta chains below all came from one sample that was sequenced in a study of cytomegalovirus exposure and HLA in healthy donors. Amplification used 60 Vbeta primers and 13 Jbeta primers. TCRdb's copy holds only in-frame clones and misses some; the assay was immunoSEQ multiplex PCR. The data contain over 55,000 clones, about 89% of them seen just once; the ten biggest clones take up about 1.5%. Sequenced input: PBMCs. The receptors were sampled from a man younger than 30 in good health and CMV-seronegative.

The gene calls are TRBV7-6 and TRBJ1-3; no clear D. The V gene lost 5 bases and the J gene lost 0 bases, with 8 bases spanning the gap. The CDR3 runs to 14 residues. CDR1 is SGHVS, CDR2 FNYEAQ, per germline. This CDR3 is CASSRGSSGNTIYF. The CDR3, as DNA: TGTGCCAGCAGCCGCGGGAGCTCTGGAAACACCATATATTTT.

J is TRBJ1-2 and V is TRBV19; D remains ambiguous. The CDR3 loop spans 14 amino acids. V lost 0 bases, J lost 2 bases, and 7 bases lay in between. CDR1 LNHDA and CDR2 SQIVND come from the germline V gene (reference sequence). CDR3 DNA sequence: TGTGCCAGTAGTATAGACGCCAGAAACTATGGCTACACCTTC. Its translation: CASSIDARNYGYTF. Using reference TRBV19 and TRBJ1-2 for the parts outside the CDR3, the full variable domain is DGGITQSPKYLFRKEGQNVTLSCEQNLNHDAMYWYRQDPGQGLRLIYYSQIVNDFQKGDIAEGYSVSREKKESFPLTVTSAQKNPTAFYLCASSIDARNYGYTFGSGTRLTVV.

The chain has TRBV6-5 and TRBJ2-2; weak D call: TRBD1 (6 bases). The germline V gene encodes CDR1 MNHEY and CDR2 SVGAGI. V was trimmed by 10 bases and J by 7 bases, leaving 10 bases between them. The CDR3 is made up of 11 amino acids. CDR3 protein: CATHRDGELFF. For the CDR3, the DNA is TGTGCCACCCACAGGGACGGGGAGCTGTTTTTT.

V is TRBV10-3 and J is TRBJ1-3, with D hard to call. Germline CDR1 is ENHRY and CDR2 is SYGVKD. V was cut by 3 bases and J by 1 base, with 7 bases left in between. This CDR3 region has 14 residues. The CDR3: CAISEPESGNTIYF. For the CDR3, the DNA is TGTGCCATCAGTGAACCAGAATCTGGAAACACCATATATTTT.

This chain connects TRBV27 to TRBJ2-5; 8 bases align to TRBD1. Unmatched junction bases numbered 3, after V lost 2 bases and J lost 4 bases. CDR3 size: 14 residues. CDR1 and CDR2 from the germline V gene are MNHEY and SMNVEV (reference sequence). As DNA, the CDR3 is TGTGCCAGCAGTTTAGCAGGGGGCCGAGAGACCCAGTACTTC. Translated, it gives CASSLAGGRETQYF.

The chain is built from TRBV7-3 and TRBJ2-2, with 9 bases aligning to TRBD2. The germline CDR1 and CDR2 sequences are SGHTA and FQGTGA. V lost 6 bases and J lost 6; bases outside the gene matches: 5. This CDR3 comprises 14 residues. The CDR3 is CASRSSGVAGELFF. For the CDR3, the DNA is TGTGCCAGCAGGTCTAGCGGGGTTGCCGGGGAGCTGTTTTTT.

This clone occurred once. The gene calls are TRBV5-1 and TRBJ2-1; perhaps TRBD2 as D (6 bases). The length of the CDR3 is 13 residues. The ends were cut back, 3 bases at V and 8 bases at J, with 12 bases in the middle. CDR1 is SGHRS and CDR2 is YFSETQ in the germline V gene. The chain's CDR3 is CASSSGLGDEQFF. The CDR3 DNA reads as TGCGCCAGCAGCTCGGGACTTGGCGATGAGCAGTTCTTC.

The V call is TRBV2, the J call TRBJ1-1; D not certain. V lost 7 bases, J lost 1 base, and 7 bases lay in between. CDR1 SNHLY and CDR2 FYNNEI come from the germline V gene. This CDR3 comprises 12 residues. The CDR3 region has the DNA TGTGCCAGCAACGCGGGGAACACTGAAGCTTTCTTT. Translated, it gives CASNAGNTEAFF.

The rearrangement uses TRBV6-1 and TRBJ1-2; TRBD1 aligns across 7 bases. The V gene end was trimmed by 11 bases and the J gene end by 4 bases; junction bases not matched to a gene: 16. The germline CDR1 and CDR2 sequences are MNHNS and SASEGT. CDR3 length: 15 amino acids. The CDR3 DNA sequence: TGTGCCGGTTACCCGATAGGACAGGCTTTCTATGGCTACACCTTC. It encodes CAGYPIGQAFYGYTF.

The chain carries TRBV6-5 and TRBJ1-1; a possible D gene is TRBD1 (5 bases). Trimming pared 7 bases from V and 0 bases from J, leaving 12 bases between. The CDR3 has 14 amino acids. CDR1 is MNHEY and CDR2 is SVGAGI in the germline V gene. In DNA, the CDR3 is TGTGCCAGCAATCAGGGTAGGGTGAACACTGAAGCTTTCTTT. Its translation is CASNQGRVNTEAFF.

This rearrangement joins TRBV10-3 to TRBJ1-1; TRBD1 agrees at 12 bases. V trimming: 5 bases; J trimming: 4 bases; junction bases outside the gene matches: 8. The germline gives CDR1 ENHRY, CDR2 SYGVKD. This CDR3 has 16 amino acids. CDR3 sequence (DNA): TGTGCCATCAGTACCGGGACAGGGGGCAGAAGCACTGAAGCTTTCTTT. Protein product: CAISTGTGGRSTEAFF.

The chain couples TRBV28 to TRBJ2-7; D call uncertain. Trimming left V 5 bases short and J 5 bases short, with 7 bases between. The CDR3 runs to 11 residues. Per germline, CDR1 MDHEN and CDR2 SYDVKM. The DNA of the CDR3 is TGTGCCAGCAGTAACATTAACGAGCAGTACTTC. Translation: CASSNINEQYF.

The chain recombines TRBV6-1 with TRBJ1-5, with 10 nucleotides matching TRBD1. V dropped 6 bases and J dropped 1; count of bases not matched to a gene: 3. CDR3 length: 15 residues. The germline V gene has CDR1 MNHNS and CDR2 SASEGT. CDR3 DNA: TGTGCCAGCAGGCGACAGGGGGCGAGCAATCAGCCCCAGCATTTT. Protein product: CASRRQGASNQPQHF.

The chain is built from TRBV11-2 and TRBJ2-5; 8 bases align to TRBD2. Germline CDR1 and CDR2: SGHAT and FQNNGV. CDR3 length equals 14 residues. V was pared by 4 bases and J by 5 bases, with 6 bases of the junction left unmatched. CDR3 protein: CASSSSGGWETQYF. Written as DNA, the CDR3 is TGTGCCAGCAGCTCCAGCGGGGGCTGGGAGACCCAGTACTTC.

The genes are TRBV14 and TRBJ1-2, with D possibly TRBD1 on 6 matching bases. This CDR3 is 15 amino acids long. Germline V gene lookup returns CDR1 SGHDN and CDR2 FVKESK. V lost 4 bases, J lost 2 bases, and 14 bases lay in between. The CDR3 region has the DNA TGTGCCAGCAGCCCCGGACAGATAGTAAACTATGGCTACACCTTC. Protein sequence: CASSPGQIVNYGYTF.

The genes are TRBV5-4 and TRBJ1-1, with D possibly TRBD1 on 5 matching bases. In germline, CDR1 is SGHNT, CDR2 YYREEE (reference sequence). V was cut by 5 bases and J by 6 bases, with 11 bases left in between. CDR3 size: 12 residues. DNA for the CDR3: TGTGCCAGCAGTTACGACAGTTCTGAAGCTTTCTTT. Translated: CASSYDSSEAFF.

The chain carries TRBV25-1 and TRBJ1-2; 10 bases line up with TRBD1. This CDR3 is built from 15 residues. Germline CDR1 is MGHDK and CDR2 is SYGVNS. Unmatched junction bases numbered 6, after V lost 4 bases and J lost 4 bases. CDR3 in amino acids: CASSGSDRGAYGYTF. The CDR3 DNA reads TGTGCCAGCAGTGGATCGGACAGGGGGGCCTATGGCTACACCTTC.

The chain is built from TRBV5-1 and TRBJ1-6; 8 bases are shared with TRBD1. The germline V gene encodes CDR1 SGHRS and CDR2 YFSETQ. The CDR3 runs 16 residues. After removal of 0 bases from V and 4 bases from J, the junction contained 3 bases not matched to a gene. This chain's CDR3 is CASSLAGGRYNSPLHF. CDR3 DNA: TGCGCCAGCAGCTTGGCAGGGGGCAGGTATAATTCACCCCTCCACTTT.

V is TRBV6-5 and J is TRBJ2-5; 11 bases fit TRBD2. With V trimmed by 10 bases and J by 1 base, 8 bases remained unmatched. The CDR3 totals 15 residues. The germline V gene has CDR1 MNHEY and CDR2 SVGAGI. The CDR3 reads CATSSGGAAQETQYF. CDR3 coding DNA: TGTGCCACTAGTAGCGGGGGGGCCGCCCAAGAGACCCAGTACTTC.

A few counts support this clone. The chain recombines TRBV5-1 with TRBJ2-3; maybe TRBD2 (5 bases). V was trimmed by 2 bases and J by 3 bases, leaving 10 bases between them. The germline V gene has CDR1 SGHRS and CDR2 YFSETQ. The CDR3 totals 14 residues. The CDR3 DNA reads TGCGCCAGCAGCTTCGACTACGATACAGATACGCAGTATTTT. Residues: CASSFDYDTDTQYF.

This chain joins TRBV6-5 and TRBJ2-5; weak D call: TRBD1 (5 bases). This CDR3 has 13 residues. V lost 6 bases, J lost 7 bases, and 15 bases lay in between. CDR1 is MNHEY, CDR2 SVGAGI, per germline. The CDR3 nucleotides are TGTGCCAGCAGAGACAGCCCCTCAGGGACCCAGTACTTC. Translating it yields CASRDSPSGTQYF.

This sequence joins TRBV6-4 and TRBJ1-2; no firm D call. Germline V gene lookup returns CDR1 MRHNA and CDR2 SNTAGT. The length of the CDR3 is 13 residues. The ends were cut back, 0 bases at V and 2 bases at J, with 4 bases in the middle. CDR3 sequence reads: CASSDSTNYGYTF. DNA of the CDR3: TGTGCCAGCAGTGACTCAACAAACTATGGCTACACCTTC.

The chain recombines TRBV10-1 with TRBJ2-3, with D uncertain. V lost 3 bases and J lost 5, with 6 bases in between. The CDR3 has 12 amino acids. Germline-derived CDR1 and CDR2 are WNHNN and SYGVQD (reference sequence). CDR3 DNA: TGCGCCAGCAGTGATCCGGGAGATACGCAGTATTTT. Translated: CASSDPGDTQYF.

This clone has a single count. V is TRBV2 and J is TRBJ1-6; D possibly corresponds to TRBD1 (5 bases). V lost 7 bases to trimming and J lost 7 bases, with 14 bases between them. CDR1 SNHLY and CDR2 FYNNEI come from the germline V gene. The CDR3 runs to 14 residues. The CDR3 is CASKPQGFNSPLHF. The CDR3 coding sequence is TGTGCCAGCAAACCTCAGGGCTTCAATTCACCCCTCCACTTT.